This T cell receptor (beta chain) was identified in a study of regulatory T cells in long-lasting Graves disease. This sample's time point: newly diagnosed GD, antithyroid drugs for less than 3 months. From RNA extracted from PBMCs, the TCR library was made. Peripheral blood, 7.5 to 9 milliliters of it, was drawn into EDTA tubes. Construction of TCR beta libraries relied on iRepertoire HTBI primers and on Arm-PCR targeting CDR3 regions. TCRdb re-analysed the multiplex PCR reads in MiXCR, keeping a single row per CDR3 protein. This repertoire shows 550,000 to 700,000 distinct CDR3 sequences, 15% to 20% found once; its top ten account for approximately 12%. At least ten counts were recorded for this clonotype. The data also belong to a second study, concerning T cells in Graves' hyperthyroidism and ophthalmopathy. From that report: Newly diagnosed hyperthyroidism, duration under 2 months, in patients aged 18 to 65. Exclusions: uncontrolled infection, other autoimmune disease, pregnancy, lactation. In blood, most of the thyroid clonotypes expanded above 0.001 were also present.

The clonotype was recovered from a man aged 18 to 29 with Graves disease. Sequenced material: peripheral blood mononuclear cells (PBMCs), taken at new diagnosis, from a patient treated with antithyroid drugs.

The CDR3 region has the DNA TGCAGTGCTAGAGATCAGGGGCAGGGTGGCTATGGCTACACCTTC. Protein product: CSARDQGQGGYGYTF. The V and J genes are TRBV20-1 and TRBJ1-2, with a possible D match to TRBD1 (6 bases). Germline CDR1 and CDR2: DFQATT and SNEGSKA (reference sequence). The CDR3 contains 15 residues. V was cut by 0 bases and J by 4 bases, with 15 bases left in between.